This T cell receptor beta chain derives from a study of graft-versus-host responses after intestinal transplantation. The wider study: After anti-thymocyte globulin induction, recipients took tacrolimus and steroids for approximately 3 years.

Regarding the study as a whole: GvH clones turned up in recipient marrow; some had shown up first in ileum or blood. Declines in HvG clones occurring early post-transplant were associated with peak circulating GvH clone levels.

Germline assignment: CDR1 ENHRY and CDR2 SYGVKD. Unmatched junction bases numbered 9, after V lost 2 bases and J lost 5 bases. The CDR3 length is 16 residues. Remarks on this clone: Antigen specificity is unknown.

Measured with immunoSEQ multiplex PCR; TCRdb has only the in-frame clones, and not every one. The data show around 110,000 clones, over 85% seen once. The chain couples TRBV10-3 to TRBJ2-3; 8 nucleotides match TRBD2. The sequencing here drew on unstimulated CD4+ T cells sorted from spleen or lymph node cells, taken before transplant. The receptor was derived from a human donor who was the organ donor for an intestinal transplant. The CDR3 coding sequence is TGTGCCATCAGTGAGGTCGTAAGCGGGAGCGGAGATACGCAGTATTTT. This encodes CAISEVVSGSGDTQYF.